Each of the 15 T cell receptor beta chains below was sequenced from the same sample in a study of cytomegalovirus exposure and HLA in healthy donors. PCR used 60 Vbeta primers and 13 Jbeta primers. Sequencing used immunoSEQ multiplex PCR; TCRdb keeps in-frame clones, though not all of them. The table lists 80,000 to 100,000 clones, more than 60% of them singletons. The sequenced material came from PBMCs. All receptors derive from a man aged 18-30 years in good health and CMV-seropositive.

The chain couples TRBV5-8 to TRBJ1-5; D gene ambiguous. Trimming took off 0 bases at V and 1 base at J, with 8 bases between the two ends. Germline V gene sequence: CDR1 SGHTS, CDR2 YDEGEE. CDR3 size: 15 residues. The CDR3 region has the DNA TGTGCCAGCAGCTTGGGTCAGCGGAGCAATCAGCCCCAGCATTTT. Its translation is CASSLGQRSNQPQHF.

The rearrangement joins TRBV18 to TRBJ1-6; TRBD1 aligns across 8 bases. J gave up 10 bases and V 3 bases, and 5 bases lay outside the gene matches. The CDR3 contains 14 residues. Germline V lookup: CDR1 KGHSH, CDR2 LQKENI. DNA for the CDR3: TGTGCCAGCTCACCCAAACAGGGGGTATCACCCCTCCACTTT. It translates to CASSPKQGVSPLHF. Combining the CDR3 with reference TRBV18 and TRBJ1-6 gives the whole variable domain NAGVMQNPRHLVRRRGQEARLRCSPMKGHSHVYWYRQLPEEGLKFMVYLQKENIIDESGMPKERFSAEFPKEGPSILRIQQVVRGDSAAYFCASSPKQGVSPLHFGNGTRLTVT.

The chain employs TRBV2 and TRBJ2-7, with D unresolved. V was clipped by 6 bases and J by 0 bases, with 6 bases between them. The CDR3 loop spans 12 amino acids. Germline CDR1 is SNHLY and CDR2 is FYNNEI. CDR3 loop: CASRLSSYEQYF. CDR3 sequence (DNA): TGTGCCAGCAGGCTGAGCTCCTACGAGCAGTACTTC.

The chain carries TRBV7-9 and TRBJ2-5; D possibly corresponds to TRBD2 (6 bases). With 5 bases removed from V and 2 bases from J, the gap between germline ends came to 12 bases. Looked up from germline, CDR1 is SEHNR and CDR2 is FQNEAQ (reference sequence). The CDR3 is 14 residues long. The CDR3 bases are TGTGCCAGCAGCCCGGGGGTGGGGCAAGAGACCCAGTACTTC. Amino acid sequence: CASSPGVGQETQYF.

This clone has only a few counts. The V and J genes are TRBV6-1 and TRBJ2-3, with D perhaps TRBD2 (5 bases). Germline values: CDR1 MNHNS, CDR2 SASEGT. Trimming shortened V by 0 bases and J by 10 bases, and 11 bases separated the two germline ends. There are 13 residues in the CDR3. The CDR3 DNA sequence: TGTGCCAGCAGTGAAGCCCTCCAGAGGGCGCAGTATTTT. Amino acids: CASSEALQRAQYF.

This chain joins TRBV7-8 and TRBJ2-3, with 8 bases identical to TRBD2. Losses at the gene ends were 6 bases for V and 4 bases for J; bases not matched to a gene: 3. The germline gives CDR1 SGHVS, CDR2 FQNEAQ. This CDR3 has 13 amino acids. The CDR3 DNA follows: TGTGCCAGCAGGTCGGGGGGGCCAGATACGCAGTATTTT. Protein product: CASRSGGPDTQYF.

V gene TRBV5-1 combines with J gene TRBJ1-1, with TRBD1 matching over 10 bases. Germline loops: CDR1 SGHRS, CDR2 YFSETQ. Trimming at V came to 5 bases and at J to 7 bases, leaving 11 bases not matched to a gene. The CDR3 is 15 residues long. CDR3 DNA: TGCGCCAGCAGACCACGCTGGGGACAGGGGATTGAAGCTTTCTTT. Its translation is CASRPRWGQGIEAFF.

The chain links TRBV4-2 to TRBJ2-7; tentatively, D is TRBD1 (6 bases). The germline V gene has CDR1 LGHNA and CDR2 YNFKEQ. The germline V and J ends were trimmed by 4 bases and 4 bases, with 14 bases remaining between them. CDR3 size: 14 residues. The CDR3, as DNA: TGTGCCAGCAGCCCCAACGAAGGGGGTTACGAGCAGTACTTC. It specifies CASSPNEGGYEQYF.

The J gene is TRBJ1-2, the V gene TRBV5-1; 9 bases align to TRBD1. V was pared by 0 bases and J by 3 bases, with 15 bases of the junction left unmatched. The CDR3 is made up of 19 amino acids. CDR1 is SGHRS and CDR2 is YFSETQ in the germline V gene. This CDR3 reads CASSLDLRRLDRGDYGYTF. The CDR3 DNA follows: TGCGCCAGCAGCTTGGATCTTCGGAGGCTGGACAGGGGAGACTATGGCTACACCTTC.

The V and J genes are TRBV30 and TRBJ2-1; D gene ambiguous. V was shortened by 3 bases and J by 9 bases, with 15 bases between the two germline ends. The CDR3 extends over 13 amino acids. CDR1 and CDR2 (germline): GTSNPN, SVGIG (reference sequence). CDR3 sequence: CAWSATLEAEQFF. The CDR3 nucleotides are TGTGCCTGGAGCGCCACTCTAGAGGCTGAGCAGTTCTTC.

The CDR3 region is CASQSDRQTFF. The CDR3 nucleotides read TGTGCCAGCCAGTCGGACAGGCAGACTTTCTTT. The chain joins TRBV7-9 to TRBJ1-1; 7 bases align to TRBD1. Per germline, CDR1 SEHNR and CDR2 FQNEAQ (reference sequence). J was trimmed by 12 bases and V by 8 bases; bases with no gene match: 9. The CDR3 has 11 amino acids.

The chain uses TRBV10-3 and TRBJ2-6, with D possibly matching TRBD1 (6 bases). Germline V CDR1 and CDR2: ENHRY, SYGVKD. This CDR3 comprises 17 residues. Trimming took off 0 bases at V and 1 base at J, with 10 bases between the two ends. In nucleotides, the CDR3 is TGTGCCATCAGTGAGTCGGCAGGGGCTTCTGGGGCCAACGTCCTGACTTTC. Translated: CAISESAGASGANVLTF.

The chain recombines TRBV13 with TRBJ1-1; D call uncertain. Germline CDR1 and CDR2: PRHDT and FYEKMQ (reference sequence). This CDR3 has 14 residues. Trimming took 4 bases from V and 2 from J, leaving 11 bases between them. CDR3 nucleotides: TGTGCCAGCAGCTGGAGTGGGTCCAACACTGAAGCTTTCTTT. Its protein is CASSWSGSNTEAFF. Full variable domain (outside the CDR3, taken from reference TRBV13 and TRBJ1-1): AAGVIQSPRHLIKEKRETATLKCYPIPRHDTVYWYQQGPGQDPQFLISFYEKMQSDKGSIPDRFSAQQFSDYHSELNMSSLELGDSALYFCASSWSGSNTEAFFGQGTRLTVV.

The chain is built from TRBV5-8 and TRBJ1-5; D gene unclear. Germline CDR1 is SGHTS and CDR2 is YDEGEE. With 2 bases removed from V and 7 bases from J, the gap between germline ends came to 10 bases. The CDR3 runs to 13 residues. The CDR3 is CASSFSTEQPQHF. The CDR3 DNA is TGTGCCAGCAGCTTCTCTACTGAACAGCCCCAGCATTTT.

With respect to this clone: At the DNA level, this CDR3 is encoded by other sequences in the same sample as well. The chain couples TRBV4-1 to TRBJ2-2; 7 bases match TRBD2. In germline, CDR1 is MGHRA, CDR2 YSYEKL. Trimming at V came to 4 bases and at J to 5 bases, leaving 13 bases not matched to a gene. The CDR3 spans 17 residues. The CDR3 here is CASSLNSGTTATGELFF. Here the CDR3 DNA reads TGCGCCAGCAGCCTGAACTCCGGGACTACTGCTACCGGGGAGCTGTTTTTT.